This T cell receptor (beta chain) was recorded in a study of T cells in Graves' hyperthyroidism and ophthalmopathy. Every diagnosis used clinical symptoms, serum thyroxine and TRAb, thyroid ultrasound and orbital computed tomography. RNA transcripts gave rise to amplified TCR beta CDR3 regions. HTBI primers drove first-round RT-PCR of the TCR CDR3. TCRdb processed the multiplex PCR reads anew with MiXCR; each CDR3 protein has one entry. The data hold around 540,000 distinct CDR3 sequences, with under 60% observed a single time. This clonotype was seen more than once but under ten times. Its antigen is unknown. Study results and limitations: For ophthalmopathy, model prediction preceded onset by a median around six months. In the blood, most expanded thyroid clonotypes above 0.001 appeared as well.

The source of this sequence is a woman aged 18-35 years with Graves' hyperthyroidism. Sequencing used peripheral blood or thyroid tissue (not recorded which).

The CDR3 here is CASSLDLGAGNTIYF. CDR3 bases: TGTGCCAGCAGCTTAGATCTGGGGGCTGGAAACACCATATATTTT. The chain joins TRBV7-9 to TRBJ1-3, with D perhaps TRBD1 (5 bases). The germline V gene has CDR1 SEHNR and CDR2 FQNEAQ (reference sequence). This CDR3 comprises 15 residues. V was shortened by 1 base and J by 2 bases, with 9 bases between the two germline ends.